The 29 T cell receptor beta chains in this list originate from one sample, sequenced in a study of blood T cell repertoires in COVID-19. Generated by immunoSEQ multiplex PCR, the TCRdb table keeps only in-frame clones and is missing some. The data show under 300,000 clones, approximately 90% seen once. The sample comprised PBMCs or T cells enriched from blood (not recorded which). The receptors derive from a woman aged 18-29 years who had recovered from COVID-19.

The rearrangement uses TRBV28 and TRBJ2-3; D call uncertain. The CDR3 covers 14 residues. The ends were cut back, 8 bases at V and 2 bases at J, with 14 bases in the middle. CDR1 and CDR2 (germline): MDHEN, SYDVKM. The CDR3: CASRLSPNTDTQYF. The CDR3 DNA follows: TGTGCCAGCCGCTTAAGCCCAAACACAGATACGCAGTATTTT.

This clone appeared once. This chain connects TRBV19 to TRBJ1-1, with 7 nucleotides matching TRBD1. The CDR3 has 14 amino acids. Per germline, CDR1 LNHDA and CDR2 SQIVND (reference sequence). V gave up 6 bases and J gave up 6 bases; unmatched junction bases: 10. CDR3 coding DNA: TGTGCCAGTAGACGCACAGGGGAGGAGCCTGAAGCTTTCTTT. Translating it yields CASRRTGEEPEAFF.

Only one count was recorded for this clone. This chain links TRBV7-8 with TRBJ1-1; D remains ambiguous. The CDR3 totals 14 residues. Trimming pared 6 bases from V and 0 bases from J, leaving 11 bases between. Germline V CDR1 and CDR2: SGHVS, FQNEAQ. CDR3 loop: CASRGGRMNTEAFF. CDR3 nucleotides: TGTGCCAGCAGGGGAGGGAGAATGAACACTGAAGCTTTCTTT.

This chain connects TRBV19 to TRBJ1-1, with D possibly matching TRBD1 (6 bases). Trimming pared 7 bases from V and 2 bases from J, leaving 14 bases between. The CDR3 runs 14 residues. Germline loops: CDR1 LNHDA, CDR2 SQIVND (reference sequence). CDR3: CASTKQGQNTEAFF. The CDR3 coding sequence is TGTGCCAGTACAAAGCAGGGGCAAAACACTGAAGCTTTCTTT. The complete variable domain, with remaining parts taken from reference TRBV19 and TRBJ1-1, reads DGGITQSPKYLFRKEGQNVTLSCEQNLNHDAMYWYRQDPGQGLRLIYYSQIVNDFQKGDIAEGYSVSREKKESFPLTVTSAQKNPTAFYLCASTKQGQNTEAFFGQGTRLTVV.

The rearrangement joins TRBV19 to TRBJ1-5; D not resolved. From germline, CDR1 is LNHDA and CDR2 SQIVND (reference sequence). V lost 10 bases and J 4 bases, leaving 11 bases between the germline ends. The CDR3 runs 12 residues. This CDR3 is CATQPGNQPQHF. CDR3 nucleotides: TGTGCCACCCAGCCCGGGAATCAGCCCCAGCATTTT.

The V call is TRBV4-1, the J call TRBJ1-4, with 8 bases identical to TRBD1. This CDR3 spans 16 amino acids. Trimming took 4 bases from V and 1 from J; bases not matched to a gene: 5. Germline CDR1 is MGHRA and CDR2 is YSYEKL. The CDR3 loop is CASSPSRGQTNEKLFF. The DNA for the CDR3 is TGCGCCAGCAGCCCATCCAGGGGGCAAACTAATGAAAAACTGTTTTTT.

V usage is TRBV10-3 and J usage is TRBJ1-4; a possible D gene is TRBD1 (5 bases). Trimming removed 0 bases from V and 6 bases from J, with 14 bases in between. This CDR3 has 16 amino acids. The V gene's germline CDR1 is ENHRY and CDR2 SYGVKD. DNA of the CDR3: TGTGCCATCAGTGAGTCGACGGGGGGTCCCTATGAAAAACTGTTTTTT. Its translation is CAISESTGGPYEKLFF.

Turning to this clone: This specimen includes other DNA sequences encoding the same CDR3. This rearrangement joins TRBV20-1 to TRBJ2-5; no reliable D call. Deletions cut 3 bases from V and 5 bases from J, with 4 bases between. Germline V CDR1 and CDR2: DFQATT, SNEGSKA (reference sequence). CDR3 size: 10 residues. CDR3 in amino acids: CSASEETQYF. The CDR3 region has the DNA TGCAGTGCTAGCGAGGAGACCCAGTACTTC.

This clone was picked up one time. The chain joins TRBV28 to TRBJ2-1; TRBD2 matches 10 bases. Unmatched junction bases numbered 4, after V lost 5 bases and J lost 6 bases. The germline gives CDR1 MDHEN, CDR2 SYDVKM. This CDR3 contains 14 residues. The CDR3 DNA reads TGTGCCAGCAGTGCGGGACTAGCGAGCAATGAGCAGTTCTTC. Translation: CASSAGLASNEQFF.

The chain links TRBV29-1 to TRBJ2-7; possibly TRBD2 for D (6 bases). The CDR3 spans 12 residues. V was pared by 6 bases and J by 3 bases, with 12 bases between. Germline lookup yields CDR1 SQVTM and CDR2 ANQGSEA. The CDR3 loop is CSVGRYSYEQYF. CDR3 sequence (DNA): TGCAGCGTGGGGAGGTATAGCTACGAGCAGTACTTC.

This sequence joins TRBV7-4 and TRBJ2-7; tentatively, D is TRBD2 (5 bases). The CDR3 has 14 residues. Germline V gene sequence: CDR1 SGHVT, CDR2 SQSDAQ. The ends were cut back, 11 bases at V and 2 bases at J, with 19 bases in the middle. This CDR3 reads CALPVRRATYEQYF. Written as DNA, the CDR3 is TGTGCCCTACCGGTACGGCGGGCCACCTACGAGCAGTACTTC.

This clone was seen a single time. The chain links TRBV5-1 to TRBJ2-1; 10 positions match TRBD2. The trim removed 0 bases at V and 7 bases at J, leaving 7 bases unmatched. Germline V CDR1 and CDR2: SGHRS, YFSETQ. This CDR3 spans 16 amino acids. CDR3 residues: CASSLGASGRRNEQFF. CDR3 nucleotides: TGCGCCAGCAGCTTGGGGGCTAGCGGGAGACGGAATGAGCAGTTCTTC.

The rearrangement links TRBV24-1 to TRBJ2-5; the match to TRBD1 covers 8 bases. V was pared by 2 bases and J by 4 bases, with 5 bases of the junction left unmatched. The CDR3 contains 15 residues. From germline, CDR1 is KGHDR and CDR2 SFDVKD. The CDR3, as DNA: TGTGCCACCAGTGATTCGTCCAGGGGGCGAGAGACCCAGTACTTC. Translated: CATSDSSRGRETQYF.

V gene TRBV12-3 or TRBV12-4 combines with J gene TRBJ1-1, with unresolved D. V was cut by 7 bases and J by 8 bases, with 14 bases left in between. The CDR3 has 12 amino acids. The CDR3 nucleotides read TGTGCCAGCAACAAAAACCGACAAGAAGCTTTCTTT. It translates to CASNKNRQEAFF.

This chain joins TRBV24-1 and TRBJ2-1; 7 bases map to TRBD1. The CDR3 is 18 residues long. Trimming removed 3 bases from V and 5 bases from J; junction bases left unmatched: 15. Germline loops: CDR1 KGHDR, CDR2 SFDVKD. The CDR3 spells CATSDPKPGQRPNNEQFF. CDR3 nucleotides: TGTGCCACCAGTGATCCAAAACCGGGACAGAGGCCTAACAATGAGCAGTTCTTC.

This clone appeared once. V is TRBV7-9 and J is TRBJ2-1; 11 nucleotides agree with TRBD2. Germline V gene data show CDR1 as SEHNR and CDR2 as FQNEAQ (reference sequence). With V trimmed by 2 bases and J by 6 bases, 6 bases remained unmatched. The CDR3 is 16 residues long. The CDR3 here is CASSLFSGGAPNEQFF. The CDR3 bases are TGTGCCAGCAGCTTATTTAGCGGGGGGGCCCCCAATGAGCAGTTCTTC.

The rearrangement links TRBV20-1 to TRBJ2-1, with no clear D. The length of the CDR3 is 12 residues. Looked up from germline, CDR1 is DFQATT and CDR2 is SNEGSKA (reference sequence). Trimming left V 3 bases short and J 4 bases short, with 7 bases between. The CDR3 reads CSASVYYNEQFF. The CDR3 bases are TGCAGTGCTAGTGTCTATTACAATGAGCAGTTCTTC.

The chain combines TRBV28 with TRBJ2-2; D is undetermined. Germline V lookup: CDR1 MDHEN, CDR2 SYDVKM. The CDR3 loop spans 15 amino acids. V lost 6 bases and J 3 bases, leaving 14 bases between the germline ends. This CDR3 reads CASSRRVWDTGELFF. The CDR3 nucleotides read TGTGCCAGCAGCCGTCGGGTCTGGGACACCGGGGAGCTGTTTTTT.

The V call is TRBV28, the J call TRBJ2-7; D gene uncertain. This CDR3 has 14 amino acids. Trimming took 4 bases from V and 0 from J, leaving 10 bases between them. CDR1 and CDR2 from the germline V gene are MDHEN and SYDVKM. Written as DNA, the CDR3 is TGTGCCAGCAGTTCCCCCAGTTTCTCCTACGAGCAGTACTTC. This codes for CASSSPSFSYEQYF.

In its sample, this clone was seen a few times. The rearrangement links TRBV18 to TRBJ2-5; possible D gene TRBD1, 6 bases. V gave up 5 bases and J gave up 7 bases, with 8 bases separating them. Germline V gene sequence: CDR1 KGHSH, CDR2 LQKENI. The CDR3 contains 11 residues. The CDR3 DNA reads TGTGCCAGCTCAGAAGGGGGGACCCAGTACTTC. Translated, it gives CASSEGGTQYF. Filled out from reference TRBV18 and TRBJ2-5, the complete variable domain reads NAGVMQNPRHLVRRRGQEARLRCSPMKGHSHVYWYRQLPEEGLKFMVYLQKENIIDESGMPKERFSAEFPKEGPSILRIQQVVRGDSAAYFCASSEGGTQYFGPGTRLLVL.

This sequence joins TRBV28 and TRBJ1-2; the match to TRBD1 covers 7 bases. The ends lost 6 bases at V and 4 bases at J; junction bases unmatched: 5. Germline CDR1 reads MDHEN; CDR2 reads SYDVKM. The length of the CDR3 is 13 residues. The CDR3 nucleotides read TGTGCCAGCAGCCAGGACAGGCTCTATGGCTACACCTTC. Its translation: CASSQDRLYGYTF.

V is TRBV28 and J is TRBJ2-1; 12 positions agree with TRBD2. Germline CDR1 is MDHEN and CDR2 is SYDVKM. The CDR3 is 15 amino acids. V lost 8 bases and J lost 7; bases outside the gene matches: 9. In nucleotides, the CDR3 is TGTGCCAGCGCCCGACCGACTAGCGGGAGAAATGAGCAGTTCTTC. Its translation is CASARPTSGRNEQFF.

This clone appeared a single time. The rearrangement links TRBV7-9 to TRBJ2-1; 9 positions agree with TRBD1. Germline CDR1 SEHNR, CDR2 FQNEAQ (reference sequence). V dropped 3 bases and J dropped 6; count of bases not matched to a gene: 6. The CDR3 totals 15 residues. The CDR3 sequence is CASSLTGTGSNEQFF. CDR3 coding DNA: TGTGCCAGCAGCTTGACCGGGACAGGGAGCAATGAGCAGTTCTTC.

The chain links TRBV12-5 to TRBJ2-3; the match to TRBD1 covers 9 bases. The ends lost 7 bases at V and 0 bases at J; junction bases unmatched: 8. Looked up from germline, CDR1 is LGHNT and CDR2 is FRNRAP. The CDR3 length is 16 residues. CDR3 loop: CASDSGTGLSTDTQYF. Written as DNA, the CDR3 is TGTGCTAGTGATTCCGGGACAGGGCTGAGCACAGATACGCAGTATTTT.

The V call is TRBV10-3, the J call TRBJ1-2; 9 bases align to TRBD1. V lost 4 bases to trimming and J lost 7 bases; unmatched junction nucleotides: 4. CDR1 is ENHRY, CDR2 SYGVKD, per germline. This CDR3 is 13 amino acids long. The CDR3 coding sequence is TGTGCCATCAGTGCCGGACAGGGGTCTGGCTACACCTTC. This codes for CAISAGQGSGYTF.

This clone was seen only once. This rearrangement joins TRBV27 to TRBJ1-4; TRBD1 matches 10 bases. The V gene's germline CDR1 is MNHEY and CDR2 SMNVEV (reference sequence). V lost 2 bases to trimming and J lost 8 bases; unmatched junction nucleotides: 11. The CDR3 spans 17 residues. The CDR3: CASSLEGQGRLEEKLFF. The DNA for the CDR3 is TGTGCCAGCAGTTTAGAGGGACAGGGGCGTCTCGAGGAAAAACTGTTTTTT.

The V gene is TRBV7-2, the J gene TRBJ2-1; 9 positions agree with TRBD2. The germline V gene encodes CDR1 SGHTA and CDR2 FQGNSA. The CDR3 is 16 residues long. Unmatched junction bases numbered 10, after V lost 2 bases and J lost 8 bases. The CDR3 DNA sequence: TGTGCCAGCAGCTTAAACGGCGGGGGGGTTTCAGATGAGCAGTTCTTC. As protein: CASSLNGGGVSDEQFF. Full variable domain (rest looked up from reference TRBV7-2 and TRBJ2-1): GAGVSQSPSNKVTEKGKDVELRCDPISGHTALYWYRQSLGQGLEFLIYFQGNSAPDKSGLPSDRFSAERTGGSVSTLTIQRTQQEDSAVYLCASSLNGGGVSDEQFFGPGTRLTVL.

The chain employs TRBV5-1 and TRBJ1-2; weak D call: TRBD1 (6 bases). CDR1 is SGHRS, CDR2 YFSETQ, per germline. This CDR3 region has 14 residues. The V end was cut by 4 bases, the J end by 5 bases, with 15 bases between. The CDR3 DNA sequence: TGCGCCAGCAGCCCAGGAGGACAGTCGTATGGCTACACCTTC. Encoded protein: CASSPGGQSYGYTF.

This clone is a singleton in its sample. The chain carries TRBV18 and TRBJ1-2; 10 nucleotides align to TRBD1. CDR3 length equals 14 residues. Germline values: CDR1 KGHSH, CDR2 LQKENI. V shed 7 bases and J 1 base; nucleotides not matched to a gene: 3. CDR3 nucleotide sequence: TGTGCCAGCTACCGGGACAGGGGTAACTATGGCTACACCTTC. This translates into CASYRDRGNYGYTF.